The 25 T cell receptor beta chains in this list originate from one sample, sequenced in a study of shared clonotypes between healthy human individuals. The assay was immunoSEQ multiplex PCR, and TCRdb's table has in-frame clones only and misses some. The sample records about 300,000 clones, around two thirds being singletons. Sequences were obtained from memory CD4+ T cells sorted from blood. Subset in this sample: CD45RA-negative fraction. The receptor source for this set is a man aged 30 to 45 in good health.

V is TRBV28 and J is TRBJ2-7; TRBD1 aligns across 9 bases. CDR3 length: 14 amino acids. V was pared by 2 bases and J by 12 bases, with 11 bases of the junction left unmatched. Germline CDR1 is MDHEN and CDR2 is SYDVKM. CDR3 bases: TGTGCCAGCAGTTTAGAGGGCCCGGACAGGGGTCCGTACTTC. It yields the protein CASSLEGPDRGPYF.

This clone was counted a few times. The chain couples TRBV4-2 to TRBJ2-2; D is unresolved. This CDR3 comprises 14 residues. Germline V gives CDR1 LGHNA, CDR2 YNFKEQ. Trimming took 0 bases from V and 6 from J, leaving 8 bases between them. Written as DNA, the CDR3 is TGTGCCAGCAGCCAAGATCTCGCCCCCGGGGAGCTGTTTTTT. It encodes CASSQDLAPGELFF.

The chain recombines TRBV6-5 with TRBJ2-5, with 10 bases fitting TRBD1. J gave up 7 bases and V 2 bases, and 4 bases lay outside the gene matches. The V gene's germline CDR1 is MNHEY and CDR2 SVGAGI. The CDR3 is 14 residues long. CDR3 coding DNA: TGTGCCAGCAGTTACAGGGACAGGGGCTTGACCCAGTACTTC. It specifies CASSYRDRGLTQYF.

V and J are TRBV7-6 and TRBJ1-1; tentatively, D is TRBD1 (5 bases). This CDR3 comprises 13 residues. Trimming took 5 bases from V and 5 from J, leaving 12 bases between them. The germline gives CDR1 SGHVS, CDR2 FNYEAQ. The CDR3 DNA sequence: TGTGCCAGCAGCCCCTTTGAGGGGACTGAAGCTTTCTTT. Protein: CASSPFEGTEAFF.

The V and J genes are TRBV19 and TRBJ2-5; 11 bases agree with TRBD2. After removal of 6 bases from V and 6 bases from J, the junction contained 9 bases not matched to a gene. The CDR3 totals 15 residues. Germline-derived CDR1 and CDR2 are LNHDA and SQIVND (reference sequence). The CDR3 nucleotides are TGTGCCAGTAGCACTACTAGCGGGAGCCGCAAGACCCAGTACTTC. It encodes CASSTTSGSRKTQYF.

The chain is built from TRBV29-1 and TRBJ2-7, with 7 bases fitting TRBD1. The V and J ends lost 6 bases and 3 bases, in that order; junction bases with no gene match: 8. The V gene's germline CDR1 is SQVTM and CDR2 ANQGSEA. The CDR3 runs to 13 residues. The CDR3 region has the DNA TGCAGCGTCCGGCCGGGACAGAGCTACGAGCAGTACTTC. This translates into CSVRPGQSYEQYF.

This clone was detected only once. The chain joins TRBV30 to TRBJ2-5; D may be TRBD1 or TRBD2 (5 bases each). This CDR3 has 13 residues. The V and J ends lost 3 bases and 11 bases respectively, with 19 bases between them. Germline-derived CDR1 and CDR2 are GTSNPN and SVGIG (reference sequence). The chain's CDR3 is CAWRWTPLGEQYF. The CDR3 nucleotides read TGTGCCTGGAGATGGACCCCCCTAGGGGAGCAGTACTTC.

J is TRBJ1-4 and V is TRBV25-1; perhaps TRBD1 as D (5 bases). V dropped 3 bases and J dropped 0 bases, with 8 bases sitting between them. CDR1 and CDR2 (germline): MGHDK, SYGVNS. The CDR3 is 15 amino acids. The CDR3 spells CASSDGAATNEKLFF. The CDR3 DNA is TGTGCCAGCAGTGACGGGGCAGCAACTAATGAAAAACTGTTTTTT.

This chain's CDR3 is CASRSTGNTIYF. DNA for the CDR3: TGTGCCAGCAGGTCTACTGGAAACACCATATATTTT. The chain is built from TRBV28 and TRBJ1-3, with D unresolved. The CDR3 runs 12 residues. Trimming took 6 bases from V and 2 from J, leaving 5 bases between them. Looked up from germline, CDR1 is MDHEN and CDR2 is SYDVKM.

This chain links TRBV4-3 with TRBJ2-3; D gene ambiguous. V lost 4 bases, J lost 1 base, and 24 bases lay in between. This CDR3 comprises 19 residues. CDR1 LGHNA and CDR2 YSLEER come from the germline V gene. In nucleotides, the CDR3 is TGCGCCAGCAGCCCCCTTAGTCTCGCGCCAGAAGGAGGCACAGATACGCAGTATTTT. Its protein product is CASSPLSLAPEGGTDTQYF.

The chain's CDR3 is CASLLAGLLNEQFF. The CDR3 bases are TGTGCCAGTCTGCTAGCTGGGCTTCTCAATGAGCAGTTCTTC. This rearrangement joins TRBV6-1 to TRBJ2-1; D perhaps matches TRBD2 (5 bases). CDR1 is MNHNS and CDR2 is SASEGT in the germline V gene. Trimming left V 9 bases short and J 6 bases short, with 18 bases between. This CDR3 is 14 amino acids long.

V usage is TRBV5-1 and J usage is TRBJ1-1; no firm D call. This CDR3 has 13 amino acids. V shed 2 bases and J shed 8 bases, with 13 bases lying between them. Per germline, CDR1 SGHRS and CDR2 YFSETQ. CDR3 protein: CASSLAGPREAFF. Here the CDR3 DNA reads TGCGCCAGCAGCTTAGCCGGGCCCAGGGAAGCTTTCTTT.

The chain is built from TRBV7-8 and TRBJ2-1; the match to TRBD2 covers 10 bases. CDR1 is SGHVS, CDR2 FQNEAQ, per germline. The CDR3 is 15 residues long. J lost 4 bases, V lost 4 bases, and 4 bases had no gene match. As DNA, the CDR3 is TGTGCCAGCAGCTCTCGGACTAGCGGTTACAATGAGCAGTTCTTC. Its protein product is CASSSRTSGYNEQFF.

The chain employs TRBV6-1 and TRBJ2-5; a weak D match, TRBD1 (6 bases). The CDR3 covers 12 residues. Germline CDR1 is MNHNS and CDR2 is SASEGT. With 5 bases removed from V and 3 bases from J, the gap between germline ends came to 7 bases. Here the CDR3 DNA reads TGTGCCAGCAGTAGGACAGAAGAGACCCAGTACTTC. Protein product: CASSRTEETQYF.

This chain links TRBV2 with TRBJ1-2; D uncertain. Per germline, CDR1 SNHLY and CDR2 FYNNEI. The length of the CDR3 is 12 residues. The CDR3 DNA sequence: TGTGCGATCAGCCTACGGGGCTATGGCTACACCTTC. Encoded protein: CAISLRGYGYTF.

The chain is built from TRBV11-2 and TRBJ2-3; D possibly corresponds to TRBD1 (6 bases). Trimming pared 6 bases from V and 2 bases from J, leaving 21 bases between. The CDR3 runs 17 residues. Germline V gene sequence: CDR1 SGHAT, CDR2 FQNNGV. This chain's CDR3 is CASSRHGGGSNTDTQYF. The CDR3 DNA reads TGTGCCAGCAGTCGACATGGGGGCGGAAGTAACACAGATACGCAGTATTTT.

A few counts support this clone. The genes are TRBV19 and TRBJ1-1, with D tentatively TRBD1 (5 bases). V was shortened by 5 bases and J by 3 bases, with 22 bases between the two germline ends. Germline-derived CDR1 and CDR2 are LNHDA and SQIVND (reference sequence). This CDR3 region has 17 residues. CDR3 loop: CASSEVRSAGLYTEAFF. The CDR3 nucleotides are TGTGCCAGTAGTGAAGTTAGGTCGGCAGGGTTGTACACTGAAGCTTTCTTT.

The V and J genes are TRBV15 and TRBJ2-1; 10 bases are a match to TRBD1. CDR3 size: 16 residues. The V gene's germline CDR1 is LNHNV and CDR2 YYDKDF (reference sequence). V lost 5 bases and J lost 7; bases outside the gene matches: 11. The CDR3 nucleotides are TGTGCCACCAGCGTAACTTTAGGGACAGGGGCAAATGAGCAGTTCTTC. Residues: CATSVTLGTGANEQFF.

The rearrangement joins TRBV2 to TRBJ2-2, with 9 nucleotides matching TRBD2. Germline loops: CDR1 SNHLY, CDR2 FYNNEI. The CDR3 is 15 amino acids. V lost 4 bases and J lost 6; bases outside the gene matches: 6. The DNA of the CDR3 is TGTGCCAGCAGTGGGCGGGTAGCGGGAGCCGGGGAGCTGTTTTTT. As protein: CASSGRVAGAGELFF.

The CDR3 DNA reads as TGTGCCATCAGTGAGGCTCGGACAAGTGAAGCTTTCTTT. Translated: CAISEARTSEAFF. The chain joins TRBV10-3 to TRBJ1-1, with D perhaps TRBD1 (5 bases). The CDR3 totals 13 residues. Trimming took 2 bases from V and 7 from J, leaving 11 bases between them. Germline CDR1 ENHRY, CDR2 SYGVKD.

This clone has just a few counts. The genes are TRBV5-1 and TRBJ2-5, with D possibly matching TRBD1 (6 bases). The CDR3 is made up of 13 amino acids. Germline-derived CDR1 and CDR2 are SGHRS and YFSETQ. Trimming left V 0 bases short and J 14 bases short, with 17 bases between. This chain's CDR3 is CASSLAGPQGSYF. The CDR3 DNA is TGCGCCAGCAGCTTGGCGGGACCCCAGGGGAGCTACTTC.

The chain combines TRBV6-1 with TRBJ1-2; D is unresolved. Germline CDR1 and CDR2: MNHNS and SASEGT. The CDR3 extends over 10 amino acids. The V end lost 8 bases, the J end lost 7 bases, and 8 bases lay between the germline ends. For the CDR3, the DNA is TGTGCCAGCGGGATGGGTGGCTACACCTTC. Protein product: CASGMGGYTF.

This chain's CDR3 is CASLYEIAPYNEQFF. In DNA, the CDR3 is TGTGCCAGCTTGTACGAAATCGCCCCCTACAATGAGCAGTTCTTC. The rearrangement links TRBV6-1 to TRBJ2-1; D gene uncertain. V was pared by 8 bases and J by 2 bases, with 16 bases between. This CDR3 is built from 15 residues. Germline lookup yields CDR1 MNHNS and CDR2 SASEGT.

DNA of the CDR3: TGTGCCAGCAGTGAACTGGGGGCGGGCACCGGGGAGCTGTTTTTT. Its translation is CASSELGAGTGELFF. The chain links TRBV2 to TRBJ2-2, with D perhaps matching TRBD1 (6 bases). There are 15 residues in the CDR3. Germline CDR1 SNHLY, CDR2 FYNNEI. With 2 bases removed from V and 4 bases from J, the gap between germline ends came to 11 bases.

This rearrangement joins TRBV7-2 to TRBJ2-3; 7 bases are shared with TRBD2. CDR1 is SGHTA and CDR2 is FQGNSA in the germline V gene. The trim removed 5 bases at V and 3 bases at J, leaving 20 bases unmatched. The CDR3 consists of 19 residues. The CDR3: CASSDPRGRARRGTDTQYF. CDR3 nucleotide sequence: TGTGCCAGCAGCGACCCCCGGGGGAGGGCGCGGAGGGGAACAGATACGCAGTATTTT.